This TCR beta chain comes out of a study of T cell responses to AZD1222 COVID-19 vaccine. CDR1 and CDR2 from the germline V gene are LNHDA and SQIVND (reference sequence). This CDR3 has 15 amino acids. V shed 9 bases and J 0 bases; nucleotides not matched to a gene: 11. Sequencing used immunoSEQ multiplex PCR; TCRdb keeps in-frame clones, though not all of them. The sample carries 150,000 to 200,000 clones, around 90% recorded once. Specimen: peripheral blood, collected 28 days after the second dose of the MenACWY control vaccine. The chain combines TRBV19 with TRBJ2-7, with 7 bases lining up with TRBD1. The TCR comes from an adult who received the MenACWY meningococcal vaccine as a control. The CDR3 DNA reads as TGTGCCAGGAGGGCGGACAGGTCCGGCTCCTACGAGCAGTACTTC. Protein product: CARRADRSGSYEQYF.